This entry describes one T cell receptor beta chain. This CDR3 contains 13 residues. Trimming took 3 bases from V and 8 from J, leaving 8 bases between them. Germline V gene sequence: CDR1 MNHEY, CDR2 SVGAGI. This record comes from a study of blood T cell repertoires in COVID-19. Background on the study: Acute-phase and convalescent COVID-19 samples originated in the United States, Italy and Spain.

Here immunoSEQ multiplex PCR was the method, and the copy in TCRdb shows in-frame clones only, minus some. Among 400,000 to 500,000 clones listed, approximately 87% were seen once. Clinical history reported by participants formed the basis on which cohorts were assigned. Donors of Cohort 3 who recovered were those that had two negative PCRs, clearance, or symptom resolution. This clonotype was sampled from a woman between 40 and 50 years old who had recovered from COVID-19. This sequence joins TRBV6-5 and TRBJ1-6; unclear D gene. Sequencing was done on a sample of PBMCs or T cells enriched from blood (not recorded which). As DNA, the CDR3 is TGTGCCAGCAGTTATGAGGTGGATTCACCCCTCCACTTT. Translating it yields CASSYEVDSPLHF.